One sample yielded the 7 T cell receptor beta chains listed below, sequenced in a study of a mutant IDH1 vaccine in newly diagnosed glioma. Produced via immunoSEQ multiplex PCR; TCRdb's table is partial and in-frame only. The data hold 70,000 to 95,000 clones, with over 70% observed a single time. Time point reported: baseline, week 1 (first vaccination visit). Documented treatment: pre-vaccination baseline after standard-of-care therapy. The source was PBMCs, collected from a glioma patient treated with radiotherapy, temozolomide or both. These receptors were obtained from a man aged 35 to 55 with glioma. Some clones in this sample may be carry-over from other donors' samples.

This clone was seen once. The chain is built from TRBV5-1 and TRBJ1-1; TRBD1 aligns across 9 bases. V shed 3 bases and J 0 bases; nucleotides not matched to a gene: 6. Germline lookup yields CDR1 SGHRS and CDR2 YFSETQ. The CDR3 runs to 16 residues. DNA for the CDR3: TGCGCCAGCAGCTGGGGGACAGGGTTGCTGAACACTGAAGCTTTCTTT. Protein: CASSWGTGLLNTEAFF.

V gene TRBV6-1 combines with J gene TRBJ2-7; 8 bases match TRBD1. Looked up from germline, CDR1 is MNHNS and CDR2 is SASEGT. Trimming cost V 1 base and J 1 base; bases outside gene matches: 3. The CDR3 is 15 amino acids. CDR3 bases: TGTGCCAGCAGTGAAGGGGGGACAGGTTCCTACGAGCAGTACTTC. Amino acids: CASSEGGTGSYEQYF.

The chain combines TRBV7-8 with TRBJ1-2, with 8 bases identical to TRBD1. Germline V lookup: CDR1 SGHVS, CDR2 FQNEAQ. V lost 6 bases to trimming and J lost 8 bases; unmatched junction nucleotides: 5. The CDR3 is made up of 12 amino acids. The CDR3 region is CASRTTGDGYTF. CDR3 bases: TGTGCCAGCAGGACGACAGGGGACGGCTACACCTTC.

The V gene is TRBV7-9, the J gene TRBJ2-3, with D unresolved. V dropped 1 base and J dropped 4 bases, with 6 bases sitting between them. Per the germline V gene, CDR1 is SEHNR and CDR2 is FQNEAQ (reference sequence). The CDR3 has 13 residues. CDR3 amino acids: CASSLGTADTQYF. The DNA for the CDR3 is TGTGCCAGCAGCTTAGGAACAGCAGATACGCAGTATTTT.

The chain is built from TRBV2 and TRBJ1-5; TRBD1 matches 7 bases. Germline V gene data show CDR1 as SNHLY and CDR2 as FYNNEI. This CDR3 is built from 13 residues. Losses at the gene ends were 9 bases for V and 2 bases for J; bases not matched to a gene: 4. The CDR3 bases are TGTGCCAGTGACAGGGTAGGCAATCAGCCCCAGCATTTT. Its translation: CASDRVGNQPQHF.

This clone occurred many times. The CDR3: CASSPGQENIQYF. The CDR3 bases are TGTGCCAGCAGCCCCGGACAGGAAAACATTCAGTACTTC. The V gene is TRBV6-6, the J gene TRBJ2-4; 7 bases line up with TRBD1. Germline V gene data show CDR1 as MNHNY and CDR2 as SVGAGI (reference sequence). V lost 6 bases, J lost 5 bases, and 4 bases stayed unmatched. The CDR3 is 13 residues long.

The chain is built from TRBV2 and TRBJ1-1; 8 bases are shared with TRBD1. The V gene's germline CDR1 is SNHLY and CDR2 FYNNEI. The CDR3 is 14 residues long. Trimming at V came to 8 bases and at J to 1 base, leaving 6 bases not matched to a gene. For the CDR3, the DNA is TGTGCCAGCGCCCTCACAGGGGGGAACACTGAAGCTTTCTTT. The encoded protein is CASALTGGNTEAFF. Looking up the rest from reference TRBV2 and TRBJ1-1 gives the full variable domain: EPEVTQTPSHQVTQMGQEVILRCVPISNHLYFYWYRQILGQKVEFLVSFYNNEISEKSEIFDDQFSVERPDGSNFTLKIRSTKLEDSAMYFCASALTGGNTEAFFGQGTRLTVV.